A selection of T cell receptor beta chains follows, all from one sample in a study of T cell repertoires in cytomegalovirus infection. From the reads, TCRdb called clonotypes with MiXCR, one entry per CDR3 protein. The sample records roughly 500,000 distinct CDR3 sequences, approximately 17% being singletons. Material for sequencing was CD8+ T cells from PBMCs. These receptor sequences come from a human donor in good health (CMV status not recorded). Some clones in this sample may be carry-over from other donors' samples. Both conserved end residues are part of each CDR3. A D gene is named only where the DNA matches it firmly. Size values are once, few and many counts, or a class for expanded clones, and some rows have none.

>.|TRBJ1-4|.|17|TRBV15
TGTGCCACCAGCAGATCGGCGGGCCCCCCTACGGATGAAAAACTGTTTTTT
CATSRSAGPPTDEKLFF
>many|TRBJ2-3|.|13|TRBV7-3
TGTGCCAGCAGTCCTCCCGGGGACGATACGCAGTATTTT
CASSPPGDDTQYF
>.|TRBJ2-1|TRBD2|15|TRBV4-1
TGCGCCAGCAGCCAAGGGACTAGCAGGGGCCATGAGCAGTTCTTC
CASSQGTSRGHEQFF
>.|TRBJ2-1|TRBD2|21|TRBV24-1
TGTGCCACCAGTGAACGGCCCCGTGGGGATGGAAGCGGGAGCTTCTACAATGAGCAGTTCTTC
CATSERPRGDGSGSFYNEQFF
>few|TRBJ2-5|TRBD1|16|TRBV25-1
TGTGCCAGCAGTGAATATGGGACAGGCCGCCAAGAGACCCAGTACTTC
CASSEYGTGRQETQYF
>few|TRBJ2-7|.|14|TRBV7-8
TGTGCCAGCAGCTGGGACACCCCTGGCGACGAGCTGTATTTT
CASSWDTPGDELYF
>many|TRBJ1-1|TRBD1|18|TRBV7-9
TGTGCCAGCAGCTTAGGGGTCACCGGGACAGCGCTGAACACTGAAGCTTTCTTT
CASSLGVTGTALNTEAFF
>few|TRBJ1-2|TRBD1|17|TRBV4-1
TGCGCCAGCAGCCAAGGCGGTGGAGGGGGCTCCTCGGAGGGCTACACCTTC
CASSQGGGGGSSEGYTF
>many|TRBJ2-1|TRBD2|17|TRBV4-1
TGCGCCAGCAGCCAAGAGGCCGGGACTAGCGGAAACAATGAGCAGTTCTTC
CASSQEAGTSGNNEQFF
>many|TRBJ1-1|.|13|TRBV7-9
TGTGCCAGCAGCTACCCCGAAAGTACTGAAGCTTTCTTT
CASSYPESTEAFF
>.|TRBJ2-3|.|14|TRBV9
TGTGCCAGCAGCGTAGTTGGCGGCACAGATACGCAGTATTTT
CASSVVGGTDTQYF
>.|TRBJ2-1|.|13|TRBV2
TGTGCCAGCAGTGAAAAGGGGCCAAATGAGCAGTTCTTC
CASSEKGPNEQFF
>few|TRBJ1-1|.|11|TRBV25-1
TGTGCCAGCAGTGATGCAACTGAAGCTTTCTTT
CASSDATEAFF
>many|TRBJ2-3|.|13|TRBV7-2
TGTGCCAGCAGCTTAGTGGGGGCAGATACGCAGTATTTT
CASSLVGADTQYF
>few|TRBJ1-6|.|18|TRBV20-1
TGCAGTGCTAGAGATATTGGGCGCCAGATCTCCTATAATTCACCCCTCCACTTT
CSARDIGRQISYNSPLHF
>.|TRBJ2-3|TRBD2|14|TRBV20-1
TGCAGTGCTAGGTCTAGCGGGAGTACAGATACGCAGTATTTT
CSARSSGSTDTQYF
>.|TRBJ1-2|.|13|TRBV5-6
TGTGCCAGCAGATTAGACGCGGACTATGGCTACACCTTC
CASRLDADYGYTF
>few|TRBJ2-1|TRBD2|14|TRBV5-1
TGCGCCAGCAGCTTCAGCGGGGGGATCAATGAGCAGTTCTTC
CASSFSGGINEQFF
>few|TRBJ2-3|.|14|TRBV14
TGTGCCAGCACGGATGGGATGAGCACAGATACGCAGTATTTT
CASTDGMSTDTQYF
>many|TRBJ2-7|TRBD1|15|TRBV12-5
TGTGCTAGTGGTTTGCCGACAGGGAGCTCCTACGAGCAGTACTTC
CASGLPTGSSYEQYF
>.|TRBJ2-6|.|14|TRBV29-1
TGCAGCGTTGATGGAGGGGCTGGGACCAACGTCCTGACTTTC
CSVDGGAGTNVLTF
>.|TRBJ2-7|TRBD1|14|TRBV6-6
TGTGCCAGCAGTCGCCGGGACAGGCGAGACGAGCAGTACTTC
CASSRRDRRDEQYF
>.|TRBJ2-1|.|12|TRBV15
TGTGCCACCAGCAGGGCTGCTTGGGAGCAGTTCTTC
CATSRAAWEQFF
>many|TRBJ1-4|.|14|TRBV7-9
TGTGCCAGCAGCCCGCGGGGAACTAATGAAAAACTGTTTTTT
CASSPRGTNEKLFF
>few|TRBJ1-5|TRBD1|13|TRBV27
TGTGCCAGCAGTCTACAGGGGGCTCAGCCCCAGCATTTT
CASSLQGAQPQHF
>few|TRBJ2-5|TRBD1|13|TRBV9
TGTGCCAGCAGCGGGACAGGGGGAGAGACCCAGTACTTC
CASSGTGGETQYF
>.|TRBJ1-4|.|16|TRBV12-3/TRBV12-4
TGTGCCAGCAGTCCTGTCTTGACAGCAACTAATGAAAAACTGTTTTTT
CASSPVLTATNEKLFF
>many|TRBJ2-3|.|14|TRBV14
TGTGCCAGCAGCCACGAACGGGGCACAGATACGCAGTATTTT
CASSHERGTDTQYF
>many|TRBJ2-7|.|16|TRBV2
TGTGCCAGCAGTGAAGCGTATCAGGGGAAGAACTACGAGCAGTACTTC
CASSEAYQGKNYEQYF
>.|TRBJ2-7|.|13|TRBV9
TGTGCCAACAGCGTAGGCAACTCCTACGAGCAGTACTTC
CANSVGNSYEQYF
>many|TRBJ2-7|.|18|TRBV12-3/TRBV12-4
TGTGCCAGCAGTAGATCCTACTTTAGACAGAGGGGACTCTACGAGCAGTACTTC
CASSRSYFRQRGLYEQYF
>few|TRBJ2-1|.|13|TRBV13
TGTGCCAGCAGCCCCCCTTCTTACAATGAGCAGTTCTTC
CASSPPSYNEQFF
>.|TRBJ1-2|.|14|TRBV5-1
TGCGCCAGCAGCTTGGGGGGAACTCGCTATGGCTACACCTTC
CASSLGGTRYGYTF
>few|TRBJ2-1|.|13|TRBV28
TGTGCCAGCAGTTCCAAATACGTCAATGAGCAGTTCTTC
CASSSKYVNEQFF
>.|TRBJ1-2|.|15|TRBV3-1
TGTGCCAGCAGCCAATGGGGCCTTGCCGACTATGGCTACACCTTC
CASSQWGLADYGYTF
>few|TRBJ1-1|.|16|TRBV10-3
TGTGCCATCAGTGAGCCGGACGAGGGGATGAACACTGAAGCTTTCTTT
CAISEPDEGMNTEAFF
>.|TRBJ1-1|TRBD1|15|TRBV5-4
TGTGCCAGCAGCCAGCGGACAGGACCGAACACTGAAGCTTTCTTT
CASSQRTGPNTEAFF
>many|TRBJ2-7|TRBD1|18|TRBV19
TGTGCCAGTACCCCAACGATAAGTAGGACAGGGAGCTCCTACGAGCAGTACTTC
CASTPTISRTGSSYEQYF
>few|TRBJ2-2|TRBD1|15|TRBV7-3
TGTGCCAGCAGACCCACAGGGGGCGCAGCCGGGGAGCTGTTTTTT
CASRPTGGAAGELFF
>.|TRBJ2-5|.|14|TRBV7-4
TGTGCTAGCAGCTCCCAGGGCTTACAAGAGACCCAGTACTTC
CASSSQGLQETQYF
>.|TRBJ1-5|.|14|TRBV11-2
TGTGCCAGCAGCTACCCGGGCCACAATCAGCCCCAGCATTTT
CASSYPGHNQPQHF
>.|TRBJ1-5|TRBD1|16|TRBV4-1
TGCGCCAGCAGCTCCAGACAGGGAGGGCCCAATCAGCCCCAGCATTTT
CASSSRQGGPNQPQHF